The 20 T cell receptor beta chains given below trace back to one sample, sequenced in a study of blood T cell repertoires in COVID-19. Profiled with immunoSEQ multiplex PCR; TCRdb holds only in-frame clones, not every one. This sample has 210,000 or so clones, with 80% to 85% found just once. Material: peripheral blood. The receptors were sampled from a human donor in a cohort sampled during active COVID-19.

The chain is built from TRBV4-1 and TRBJ2-7, with D tentatively TRBD1 (6 bases). Germline values: CDR1 MGHRA, CDR2 YSYEKL. The CDR3 extends over 13 amino acids. Trimming took off 4 bases at V and 0 bases at J, with 7 bases between the two ends. CDR3 bases: TGCGCCAGCAGCCGACAGGACTCCTACGAGCAGTACTTC. It translates to CASSRQDSYEQYF.

This clone has a single count. V is TRBV18 and J is TRBJ2-1; the D gene is possibly TRBD1 (6 bases). Per the germline V gene, CDR1 is KGHSH and CDR2 is LQKENI. This CDR3 spans 17 amino acids. V shed 2 bases and J shed 3 bases, with 17 bases lying between them. The CDR3 here is CASSPSLGGLFYNEQFF. DNA of the CDR3: TGTGCCAGCTCACCAAGTCTAGGGGGATTATTCTACAATGAGCAGTTCTTC.

The rearrangement links TRBV21-1 to TRBJ2-7; TRBD2, the table's D call, lacks a check against the DNA. TRBV21-1 is a documented pseudogene. The CDR3 length is 16 residues. DNA of the CDR3: TGTGCCAGCAGCAAGGGGACTAGCGGGAGTGGGTACGAGCAGTACTTC. It encodes CASSKGTSGSGYEQYF.

This chain joins TRBV28 and TRBJ1-5; D gene ambiguous. Germline values: CDR1 MDHEN, CDR2 SYDVKM. Trimming left V 5 bases short and J 4 bases short, with 6 bases between. The CDR3 is 12 amino acids. Here the CDR3 reads CASSTPNQPQHF. In DNA, the CDR3 is TGTGCCAGCAGTACTCCAAATCAGCCCCAGCATTTT.

This clone was picked up a small number of times. This chain links TRBV13 with TRBJ2-7, with 7 bases matching TRBD2. The CDR3 is 17 amino acids. CDR1 is PRHDT, CDR2 FYEKMQ, per germline (reference sequence). V dropped 0 bases and J dropped 0; count of bases not matched to a gene: 8. As DNA, the CDR3 is TGTGCCAGCAGCTTAGGGGGGAAAGGCGGGAGCTCCTACGAGCAGTACTTC. Translating it yields CASSLGGKGGSSYEQYF. Complete variable domain (other parts from reference TRBV13 and TRBJ2-7): AAGVIQSPRHLIKEKRETATLKCYPIPRHDTVYWYQQGPGQDPQFLISFYEKMQSDKGSIPDRFSAQQFSDYHSELNMSSLELGDSALYFCASSLGGKGGSSYEQYFGPGTRLTVT.

The chain uses TRBV18 and TRBJ2-5; 9 nucleotides line up with TRBD1. The CDR3 is 17 amino acids. Germline CDR1 reads KGHSH; CDR2 reads LQKENI. Trimming cost V 3 bases and J 4 bases; bases outside gene matches: 12. The CDR3 loop reads CASSPNRPGQGGETQYF. In nucleotides, the CDR3 is TGTGCCAGCTCACCTAATAGACCGGGACAGGGAGGAGAGACCCAGTACTTC.

This clone was counted only a few times. This chain links TRBV18 with TRBJ1-5; D unclear. V was clipped by 6 bases and J by 0 bases, with 9 bases between them. Germline loops: CDR1 KGHSH, CDR2 LQKENI. The CDR3 has 14 residues. The CDR3 sequence is CASSGSFSNQPQHF. As DNA, the CDR3 is TGTGCCAGCTCGGGGAGTTTTAGCAATCAGCCCCAGCATTTT.

Remarks on this clone: Different DNA sequences within this sample yield the same CDR3. This chain joins TRBV6-5 and TRBJ1-1, with no clear D. The CDR3 spans 14 residues. The germline V gene has CDR1 MNHEY and CDR2 SVGAGI. The V end was cut by 0 bases, the J end by 2 bases, with 7 bases between. CDR3 residues: CASSYSVRNTEAFF. DNA of the CDR3: TGTGCCAGCAGTTACTCAGTCAGAAACACTGAAGCTTTCTTT.

The chain couples TRBV9 to TRBJ1-5; 7 nucleotides align to TRBD1. Germline CDR1 is SGDLS and CDR2 is YYNGEE. The CDR3 is made up of 15 amino acids. The junction had 6 bases not matched to a gene; V was cut back by 4 bases and J by 2 bases. CDR3 in DNA: TGTGCCAGCAGCATCACAGGGGACGGCAATCAGCCCCAGCATTTT. It yields the protein CASSITGDGNQPQHF.

The V gene is TRBV28, the J gene TRBJ2-6, with 7 bases matching TRBD1. The CDR3 has 17 residues. The V segment lost 3 bases and the J segment 0 bases; nucleotides outside the gene matches: 5. Germline V CDR1 and CDR2: MDHEN, SYDVKM. The CDR3 sequence is CASSLTGPSSGANVLTF. In nucleotides, the CDR3 is TGTGCCAGCAGTTTGACAGGGCCCTCCTCTGGGGCCAACGTCCTGACTTTC.

The chain carries TRBV4-3 and TRBJ2-2; weak D call: TRBD2 (5 bases). This CDR3 region has 16 residues. Trimming pared 1 base from V and 0 bases from J, leaving 9 bases between. Germline values: CDR1 LGHNA, CDR2 YSLEER. The CDR3 sequence is CASSQAEAPNTGELFF. DNA of the CDR3: TGCGCCAGCAGCCAAGCGGAGGCACCGAACACCGGGGAGCTGTTTTTT.

This clone turned up a few times. The chain recombines TRBV5-4 with TRBJ1-5, with 10 bases fitting TRBD1. V lost 4 bases to trimming and J lost 5 bases; unmatched junction nucleotides: 6. The V gene's germline CDR1 is SGHNT and CDR2 YYREEE (reference sequence). The CDR3 consists of 15 residues. The chain's CDR3 is CASSVTGTGDQPQHF. DNA for the CDR3: TGTGCCAGCAGCGTAACCGGGACAGGGGATCAGCCCCAGCATTTT.

The V gene is TRBV27, the J gene TRBJ2-1, with 15 bases matching TRBD2. The V segment lost 6 bases and the J segment 6 bases; nucleotides outside the gene matches: 6. CDR1 is MNHEY and CDR2 is SMNVEV in the germline V gene (reference sequence). This CDR3 contains 16 residues. The CDR3 region has the DNA TGTGCCAGCAGACCAGGACTAGCGGGAGGGTCCAATGAGCAGTTCTTC. It encodes CASRPGLAGGSNEQFF.

This sequence joins TRBV18 and TRBJ1-4; D perhaps matches TRBD1 (5 bases). The germline CDR1 and CDR2 sequences are KGHSH and LQKENI. The CDR3 contains 13 residues. V shed 8 bases and J shed 5 bases, with 12 bases lying between them. In DNA form, the CDR3 reads TGTGCCAGCGCAGGGATGGCGAATGAAAAACTGTTTTTT. Translation gives CASAGMANEKLFF.

Remarks on this clone: This same CDR3 is encoded by further DNA sequences in the sample. V gene TRBV7-8 combines with J gene TRBJ2-1; TRBD2 agrees at 9 bases. There are 15 residues in the CDR3. Germline loops: CDR1 SGHVS, CDR2 FQNEAQ. Trimming at V came to 3 bases and at J to 1 base, leaving 1 base not matched to a gene. The CDR3 sequence: CASSFSGSSYNEQFF. The CDR3 DNA reads TGTGCCAGCAGCTTTAGCGGGAGTTCCTACAATGAGCAGTTCTTC.

Sample share makes this clone medium-sized. The same CDR3 is also encoded by other DNA sequences in this sample. The rearrangement links TRBV27 to TRBJ2-7; D perhaps matches TRBD1 (5 bases). The V gene's germline CDR1 is MNHEY and CDR2 SMNVEV (reference sequence). The length of the CDR3 is 12 residues. V gave up 6 bases and J gave up 3 bases, with 9 bases separating them. The CDR3 sequence: CASSLDSYEQYF. The CDR3 bases are TGTGCCAGCAGCCTTGACAGCTACGAGCAGTACTTC.

The J gene is TRBJ1-1, the V gene TRBV5-4, with 7 bases lining up with TRBD1. Trimming cost V 5 bases and J 2 bases; bases outside gene matches: 6. This CDR3 has 14 residues. Germline values: CDR1 SGHNT, CDR2 YYREEE (reference sequence). CDR3 loop: CASRPRQGNTEAFF. In DNA, the CDR3 is TGTGCCAGCAGACCCAGACAGGGAAACACTGAAGCTTTCTTT.

This chain joins TRBV18 and TRBJ1-1, with TRBD1 matching 7 bases. V was pared by 2 bases and J by 2 bases, with 8 bases of the junction left unmatched. The CDR3 runs 16 residues. CDR1 and CDR2 from the germline V gene are KGHSH and LQKENI. The DNA for the CDR3 is TGTGCCAGCTCACCATATGCAGGGGGATTCAACACTGAAGCTTTCTTT. Protein: CASSPYAGGFNTEAFF.

The chain employs TRBV5-1 and TRBJ2-7; D is ambiguous. The CDR3 has 14 amino acids. The germline gives CDR1 SGHRS, CDR2 YFSETQ. V gave up 0 bases and J gave up 2 bases, with 9 bases separating them. CDR3 region: CASSLDGGPYEQYF. The DNA for the CDR3 is TGCGCCAGCAGCTTGGATGGTGGCCCCTACGAGCAGTACTTC.

The genes are TRBV15 and TRBJ2-7, with 10 positions matching TRBD1. The V and J ends lost 3 bases and 5 bases, in that order; junction bases with no gene match: 10. CDR3 size: 16 residues. Germline loops: CDR1 LNHNV, CDR2 YYDKDF (reference sequence). The CDR3 region is CATSRDRDRGVHEQYF. CDR3 nucleotides: TGTGCCACCAGCAGGGATAGGGACAGGGGAGTCCACGAGCAGTACTTC.